This entry describes one TCR beta chain. Its antigen is not identified. The V end was cut by 3 bases, the J end by 0 bases, with 20 bases between. CDR1 and CDR2 from the germline V gene are LNHNV and YYDKDF (reference sequence). CDR3 length: 18 amino acids. MiXCR, run by TCRdb on the PCR reads, gives a single entry per CDR3 protein. The repertoire holds approximately 550,000 distinct CDR3 sequences, about a fifth seen once, with about 0.8% in the top ten. This entry comes from a study of molecular identifiers for immune sequencing clone quantification. General study results and limits: Barcode sharing among identical TCR molecules could make large clones appear smaller.

The chain is built from TRBV15 and TRBJ2-5; D perhaps matches TRBD2 (5 bases). This sequence originates from a human donor in good health. Some libraries in this study had Jurkat cell RNA spiked in. Source material: naive CD8+ T cells from blood, with Jurkat cell RNA spiked in. Subset denoted: FACS-sorted CD8+CD4-CCR7+CD45RA+ naive T cells. The CDR3 sequence is CATSSPAAARNYQETQYF. The DNA for the CDR3 is TGTGCCACCAGCAGCCCCGCAGCGGCACGGAACTACCAAGAGACCCAGTACTTC.